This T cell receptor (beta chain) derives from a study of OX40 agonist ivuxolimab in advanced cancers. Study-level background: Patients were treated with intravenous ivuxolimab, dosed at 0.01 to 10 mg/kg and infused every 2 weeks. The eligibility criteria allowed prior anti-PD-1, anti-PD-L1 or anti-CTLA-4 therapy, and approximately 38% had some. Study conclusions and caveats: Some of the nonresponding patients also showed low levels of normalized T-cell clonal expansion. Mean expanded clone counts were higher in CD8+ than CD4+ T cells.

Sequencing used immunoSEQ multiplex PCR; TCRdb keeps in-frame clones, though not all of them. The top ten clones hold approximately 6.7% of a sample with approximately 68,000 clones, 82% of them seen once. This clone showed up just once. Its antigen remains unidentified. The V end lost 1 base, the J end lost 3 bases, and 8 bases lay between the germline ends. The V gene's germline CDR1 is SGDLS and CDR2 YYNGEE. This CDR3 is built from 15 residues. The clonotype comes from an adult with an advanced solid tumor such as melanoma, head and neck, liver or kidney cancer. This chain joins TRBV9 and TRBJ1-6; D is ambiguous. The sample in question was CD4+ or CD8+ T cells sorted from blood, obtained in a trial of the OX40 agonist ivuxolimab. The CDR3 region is CASSVSGVYNSPLHF. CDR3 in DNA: TGTGCCAGCAGCGTATCTGGGGTCTATAATTCACCCCTCCACTTT.